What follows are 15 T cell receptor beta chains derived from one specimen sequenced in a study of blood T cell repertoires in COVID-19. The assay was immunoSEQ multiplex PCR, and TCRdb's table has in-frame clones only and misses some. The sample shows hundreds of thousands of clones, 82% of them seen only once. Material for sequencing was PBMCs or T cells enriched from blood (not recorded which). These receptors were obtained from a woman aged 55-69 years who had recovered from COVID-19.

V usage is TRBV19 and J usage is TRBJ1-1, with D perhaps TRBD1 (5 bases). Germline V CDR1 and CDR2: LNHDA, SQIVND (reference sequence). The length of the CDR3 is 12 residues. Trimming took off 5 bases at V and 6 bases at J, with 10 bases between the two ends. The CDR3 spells CASSYQGAEAFF. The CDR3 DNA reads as TGTGCCAGTAGTTATCAGGGCGCTGAAGCTTTCTTT.

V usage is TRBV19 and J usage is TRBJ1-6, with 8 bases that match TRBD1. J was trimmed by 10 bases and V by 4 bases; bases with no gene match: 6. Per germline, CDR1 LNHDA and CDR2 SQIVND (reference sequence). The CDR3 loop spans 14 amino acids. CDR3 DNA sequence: TGTGCCAGTAGTAGGGGGACAGGTGGGTCACCCCTCCACTTT. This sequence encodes CASSRGTGGSPLHF.

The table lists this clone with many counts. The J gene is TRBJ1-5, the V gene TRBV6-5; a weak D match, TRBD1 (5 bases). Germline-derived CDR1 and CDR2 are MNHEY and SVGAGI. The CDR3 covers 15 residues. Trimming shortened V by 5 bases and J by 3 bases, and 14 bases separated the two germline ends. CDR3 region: CASSRTGVANQPQHF. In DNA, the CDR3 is TGTGCCAGCAGTCGCACGGGGGTGGCCAATCAGCCCCAGCATTTT.

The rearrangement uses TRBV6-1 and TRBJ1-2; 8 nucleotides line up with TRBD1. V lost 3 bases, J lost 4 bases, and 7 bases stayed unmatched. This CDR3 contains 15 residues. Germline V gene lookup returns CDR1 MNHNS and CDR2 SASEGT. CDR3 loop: CASSETGQGGYGYTF. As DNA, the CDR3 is TGTGCCAGCAGTGAGACCGGACAGGGCGGCTATGGCTACACCTTC.

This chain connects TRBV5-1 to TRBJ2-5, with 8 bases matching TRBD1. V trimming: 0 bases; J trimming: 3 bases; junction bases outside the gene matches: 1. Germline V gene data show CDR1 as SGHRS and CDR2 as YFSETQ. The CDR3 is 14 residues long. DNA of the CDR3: TGCGCCAGCAGCTTGGTGGGACAGGAAGAGACCCAGTACTTC. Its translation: CASSLVGQEETQYF.

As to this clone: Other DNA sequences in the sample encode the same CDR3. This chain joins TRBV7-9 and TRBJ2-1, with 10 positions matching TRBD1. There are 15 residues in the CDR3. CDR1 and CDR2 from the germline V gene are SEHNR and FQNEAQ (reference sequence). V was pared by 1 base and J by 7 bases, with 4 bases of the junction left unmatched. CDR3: CASSLERDRGNEQFF. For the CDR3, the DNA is TGTGCCAGCAGCTTAGAAAGGGACAGGGGTAATGAGCAGTTCTTC.

In DNA, the CDR3 is TGTGCCAGCAGGCTTACAGGGGGGGAGGACACCGGGGAGCTGTTTTTT. It specifies CASRLTGGEDTGELFF. The V gene is TRBV13, the J gene TRBJ2-2; maybe TRBD1 (8 bases). CDR1 and CDR2 from the germline V gene are PRHDT and FYEKMQ (reference sequence). V lost 6 bases and J 3 bases, leaving 17 bases between the germline ends. This CDR3 is built from 16 residues. Together with reference TRBV13 and TRBJ2-2, the CDR3 gives the full variable domain: AAGVIQSPRHLIKEKRETATLKCYPIPRHDTVYWYQQGPGQDPQFLISFYEKMQSDKGSIPDRFSAQQFSDYHSELNMSSLELGDSALYFCASRLTGGEDTGELFFGEGSRLTVL.

The CDR3 sequence: CATSDLRGGGNTIYF. CDR3 bases: TGTGCCACCAGTGATCTCAGGGGTGGTGGAAACACCATATATTTT. The chain uses TRBV24-1 and TRBJ1-3; a weak D match, TRBD1 (6 bases). Germline V lookup: CDR1 KGHDR, CDR2 SFDVKD. CDR3 length: 15 amino acids. V lost 3 bases and J lost 3, with 11 bases in between.

DNA for the CDR3: TGTGCCAGCAGCTTAGACCCCTATGGCTACGAGCAGTACTTC. Residues: CASSLDPYGYEQYF. V usage is TRBV11-2 and J usage is TRBJ2-7; unclear D gene. Per the germline V gene, CDR1 is SGHAT and CDR2 is FQNNGV. The V end lost 0 bases, the J end lost 3 bases, and 9 bases lay between the germline ends. The CDR3 length is 14 residues.

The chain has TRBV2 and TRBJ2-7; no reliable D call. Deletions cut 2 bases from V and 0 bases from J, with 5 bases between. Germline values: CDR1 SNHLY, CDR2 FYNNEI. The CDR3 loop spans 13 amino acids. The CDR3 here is CASSEPDSYEQYF. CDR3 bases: TGTGCCAGCAGTGAACCAGACTCCTACGAGCAGTACTTC.

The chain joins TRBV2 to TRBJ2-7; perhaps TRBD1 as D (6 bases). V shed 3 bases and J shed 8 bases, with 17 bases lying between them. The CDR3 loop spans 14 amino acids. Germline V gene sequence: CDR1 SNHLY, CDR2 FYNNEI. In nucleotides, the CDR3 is TGTGCCAGCAGTGAGGTGACAGGACCTACGAAGCAGTACTTC. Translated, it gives CASSEVTGPTKQYF. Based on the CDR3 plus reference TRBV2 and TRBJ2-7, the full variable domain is EPEVTQTPSHQVTQMGQEVILRCVPISNHLYFYWYRQILGQKVEFLVSFYNNEISEKSEIFDDQFSVERPDGSNFTLKIRSTKLEDSAMYFCASSEVTGPTKQYFGPGTRLTVT.

The CDR3 loop reads CASTGQLLNEKLFF. The CDR3, as DNA: TGTGCCAGCACGGGACAGCTGTTAAATGAAAAACTGTTTTTT. This chain joins TRBV6-5 and TRBJ1-4; the match to TRBD1 covers 7 bases. The CDR3 is made up of 14 amino acids. CDR1 and CDR2 from the germline V gene are MNHEY and SVGAGI. The V segment lost 7 bases and the J segment 5 bases; nucleotides outside the gene matches: 7.

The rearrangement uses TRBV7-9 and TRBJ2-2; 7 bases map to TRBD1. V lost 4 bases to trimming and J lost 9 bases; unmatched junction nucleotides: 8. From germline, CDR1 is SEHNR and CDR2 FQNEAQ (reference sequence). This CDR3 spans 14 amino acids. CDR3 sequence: CASSWGQPTRELFF. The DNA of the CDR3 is TGTGCCAGCAGCTGGGGACAGCCCACAAGGGAGCTGTTTTTT.

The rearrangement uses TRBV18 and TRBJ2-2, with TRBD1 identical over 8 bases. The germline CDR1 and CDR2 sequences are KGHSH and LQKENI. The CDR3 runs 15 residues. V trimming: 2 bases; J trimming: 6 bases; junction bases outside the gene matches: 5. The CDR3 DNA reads TGTGCCAGCTCACCATCGACAGGGGTTTCCGGGGAGCTGTTTTTT. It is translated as CASSPSTGVSGELFF. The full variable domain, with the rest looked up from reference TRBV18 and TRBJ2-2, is NAGVMQNPRHLVRRRGQEARLRCSPMKGHSHVYWYRQLPEEGLKFMVYLQKENIIDESGMPKERFSAEFPKEGPSILRIQQVVRGDSAAYFCASSPSTGVSGELFFGEGSRLTVL.

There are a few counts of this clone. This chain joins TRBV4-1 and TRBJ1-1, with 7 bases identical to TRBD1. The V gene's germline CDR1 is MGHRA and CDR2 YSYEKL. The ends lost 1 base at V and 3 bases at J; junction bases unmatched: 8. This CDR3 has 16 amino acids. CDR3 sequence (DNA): TGCGCCAGCAGCCAAGGACAGGGACCGACTTACACTGAAGCTTTCTTT. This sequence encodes CASSQGQGPTYTEAFF.